This entry lists 26 T cell receptor beta chains sequenced from one sample in a study of immune evolution from preneoplasia to lung adenocarcinoma. The assay was immunoSEQ multiplex PCR, and TCRdb's table has in-frame clones only and misses some. This sample has approximately 4,300 clones, with more than 60% found just once. Sequencing input: FFPE minimally invasive lung adenocarcinoma tissue. These receptors were collected from a person aged 60-80 years with lung adenocarcinoma.

CDR3 coding DNA: TGTGCCAGCAGCGTAGGTGGTGAGACCCAGTACTTC. Translating it yields CASSVGGETQYF. The chain uses TRBV9 and TRBJ2-5; D gene uncertain. The germline CDR1 and CDR2 sequences are SGDLS and YYNGEE. The CDR3 loop spans 12 amino acids. V lost 0 bases to trimming and J lost 5 bases, with 5 bases between them.

This chain connects TRBV5-6 to TRBJ2-7; tentatively, D is TRBD1 (5 bases). CDR1 is SGHDT and CDR2 is YYEEEE in the germline V gene. The CDR3 length is 13 residues. Trimming stripped 2 bases from V and 6 bases from J, with 12 bases between. Here the CDR3 reads CASSFVQGSEQYF. The CDR3 DNA reads TGTGCCAGCAGCTTCGTTCAGGGCTCCGAGCAGTACTTC.

V is TRBV6-1 and J is TRBJ2-3, with D perhaps matching TRBD1 or TRBD2 (5 bases each). Germline CDR1 is MNHNS and CDR2 is SASEGT. The CDR3 totals 14 residues. V was shortened by 4 bases and J by 4 bases, with 12 bases between the two germline ends. The CDR3 DNA follows: TGTGCCAGCAGTGCAACGGGGCTATCAGATACGCAGTATTTT. It specifies CASSATGLSDTQYF.

The J gene is TRBJ2-1, the V gene TRBV18; no firm D call. Looked up from germline, CDR1 is KGHSH and CDR2 is LQKENI. Trimming removed 4 bases at V and 3 bases at J, with 4 bases between. CDR3 length equals 12 residues. This CDR3 reads CASSLNYNEQFF. The CDR3 DNA follows: TGTGCCAGCTCACTTAACTACAATGAGCAGTTCTTC.

In this sample, this clone turned up once. The rearrangement uses TRBV6-6 and TRBJ1-5; possibly TRBD1 for D (6 bases). V was clipped by 6 bases and J by 2 bases, with 17 bases between them. Germline lookup yields CDR1 MNHNY and CDR2 SVGAGI (reference sequence). This CDR3 has 16 residues. This CDR3 is CASRRTAGGGNQPQHF. The CDR3 bases are TGTGCCAGCAGAAGGACAGCGGGCGGGGGCAATCAGCCCCAGCATTTT.

The chain is built from TRBV28 and TRBJ2-5; 14 nucleotides align to TRBD2. Germline assignment: CDR1 MDHEN and CDR2 SYDVKM. The V gene end was trimmed by 6 bases and the J gene end by 5 bases; junction bases not matched to a gene: 5. The CDR3 has 15 residues. CDR3 region: CASSTRLAGGETQYF. As DNA, the CDR3 is TGTGCCAGCAGCACGAGACTAGCGGGAGGGGAGACCCAGTACTTC. The whole variable domain, filled in from reference TRBV28 and TRBJ2-5, reads DVKVTQSSRYLVKRTGEKVFLECVQDMDHENMFWYRQDPGLGLRLIYFSYDVKMKEKGDIPEGYSVSREKKERFSLILESASTNQTSMYLCASSTRLAGGETQYFGPGTRLLVL.

The genes are TRBV28 and TRBJ2-2; weak D call: TRBD2 (5 bases). V lost 2 bases to trimming and J lost 4 bases, with 11 bases between them. The CDR3 runs to 15 residues. The germline V gene encodes CDR1 MDHEN and CDR2 SYDVKM. The CDR3 DNA reads TGTGCCAGCAGTTTACCTAGCAGTGGCACCGGGGAGCTGTTTTTT. Its translation: CASSLPSSGTGELFF.

The chain has TRBV19 and TRBJ1-3; tentative D call: TRBD1 (6 bases). Looked up from germline, CDR1 is LNHDA and CDR2 is SQIVND (reference sequence). V was cut by 3 bases and J by 9 bases, with 12 bases left in between. This CDR3 region has 13 residues. This chain's CDR3 is CASSMQDSTTIYF. Here the CDR3 DNA reads TGTGCCAGTAGTATGCAGGACAGCACCACCATATATTTT.

This clone has only a few counts. The chain recombines TRBV19 with TRBJ2-7; the match to TRBD1 covers 8 bases. This CDR3 is built from 13 residues. Trimming cost V 5 bases and J 7 bases; bases outside gene matches: 7. Germline V gene sequence: CDR1 LNHDA, CDR2 SQIVND (reference sequence). The CDR3 spells CASSSTGAGEQYF. CDR3 sequence (DNA): TGTGCCAGTAGTTCGACAGGGGCGGGGGAGCAGTACTTC.

This clone was seen more than once but under ten times. This chain uses TRBV7-8 with TRBJ1-5; the match to TRBD1 covers 7 bases. Germline CDR1 is SGHVS and CDR2 is FQNEAQ. The CDR3 spans 15 residues. V lost 0 bases to trimming and J lost 7 bases; unmatched junction nucleotides: 6. This chain's CDR3 is CASSLAQTGDQPQHF. CDR3 nucleotides: TGTGCCAGCAGCTTAGCCCAAACAGGGGACCAGCCCCAGCATTTT.

V gene TRBV7-2 combines with J gene TRBJ2-1, with a tentative D call TRBD2 (6 bases). The CDR3 contains 16 residues. V shed 1 base and J shed 3 bases, with 13 bases lying between them. The germline V gene has CDR1 SGHTA and CDR2 FQGNSA. CDR3 sequence: CASSLDGGNVYNEQFF. CDR3 coding DNA: TGTGCCAGCAGCTTAGATGGGGGGAACGTCTACAATGAGCAGTTCTTC.

This clone was observed once. The rearrangement uses TRBV11-2 and TRBJ1-5; D is possibly TRBD1 (5 bases). The CDR3 is 13 residues long. V gave up 9 bases and J gave up 4 bases, with 13 bases separating them. In germline, CDR1 is SGHAT, CDR2 FQNNGV. CDR3 coding DNA: TGTGCCAGTAGCCAGGGTCTTAATCAGCCCCAGCATTTT. It yields the protein CASSQGLNQPQHF. The variable domain in full, completed from reference TRBV11-2 and TRBJ1-5, reads EAGVAQSPRYKIIEKRQSVAFWCNPISGHATLYWYQQILGQGPKLLIQFQNNGVVDDSQLPKDRFSAERLKGVDSTLKIQPAKLEDSAVYLCASSQGLNQPQHFGDGTRLSIL.

This clone was observed once. The chain uses TRBV28 and TRBJ2-1; 13 bases line up with TRBD2. The V and J ends lost 5 bases and 9 bases, in that order; junction bases with no gene match: 10. Germline V gives CDR1 MDHEN, CDR2 SYDVKM. The CDR3 runs 16 residues. CDR3 loop: CASSLGLAGRISEQFF. In nucleotides, the CDR3 is TGTGCCAGCAGTCTGGGACTAGCGGGGAGGATAAGTGAGCAGTTCTTC.

The chain combines TRBV30 with TRBJ2-3; no firm D call. Trimming took off 3 bases at V and 0 bases at J, with 13 bases between the two ends. The CDR3 length is 15 residues. The germline gives CDR1 GTSNPN, CDR2 SVGIG (reference sequence). DNA of the CDR3: TGTGCCTGGAGAGGGCCTGGCGGTAGCACAGATACGCAGTATTTT. Its translation: CAWRGPGGSTDTQYF. Using reference TRBV30 and TRBJ2-3 for the parts outside the CDR3, the full variable domain is SQTIHQWPATLVQPVGSPLSLECTVEGTSNPNLYWYRQAAGRGLQLLFYSVGIGQISSEVPQNLSASRPQDRQFILSSKKLLLSDSGFYLCAWRGPGGSTDTQYFGPGTRLTVL.

V usage is TRBV2 and J usage is TRBJ2-2, with unresolved D. With 2 bases removed from V and 1 base from J, the gap between germline ends came to 5 bases. Germline V gives CDR1 SNHLY, CDR2 FYNNEI. CDR3 length: 14 residues. CDR3 DNA sequence: TGTGCCAGCAGTGAATGGGGGAACACCGGGGAGCTGTTTTTT. It is translated as CASSEWGNTGELFF.

The V and J genes are TRBV6-4 and TRBJ2-2; the D is unclear. The CDR3 loop spans 13 amino acids. Per the germline V gene, CDR1 is MRHNA and CDR2 is SNTAGT. V was cut by 3 bases and J by 1 base, with 3 bases left in between. This CDR3 reads CASSEGNTGELFF. CDR3 sequence (DNA): TGTGCCAGCAGTGAGGGGAACACCGGGGAGCTGTTTTTT.

This chain connects TRBV7-9 to TRBJ1-1; possible D gene TRBD1, 5 bases. There are 14 residues in the CDR3. Per the germline V gene, CDR1 is SEHNR and CDR2 is FQNEAQ (reference sequence). V lost 1 base and J 4 bases, leaving 10 bases between the germline ends. The CDR3 bases are TGTGCCAGCAGCTTAGGGACAAGTAGCACTGAAGCTTTCTTT. Translated: CASSLGTSSTEAFF. Supplemented by reference TRBV7-9 and TRBJ1-1, the full variable domain reads DTGVSQNPRHKITKRGQNVTFRCDPISEHNRLYWYRQTLGQGPEFLTYFQNEAQLEKSRLLSDRFSAERPKGSFSTLEIQRTEQGDSAMYLCASSLGTSSTEAFFGQGTRLTVV.

This clone was counted a single time. This chain uses TRBV28 with TRBJ1-2; D remains unclear. V lost 4 bases to trimming and J lost 8 bases, with 8 bases between them. CDR3 length: 11 residues. In germline, CDR1 is MDHEN, CDR2 SYDVKM. The CDR3 loop is CASSSLRGYTF. The CDR3 DNA reads TGTGCCAGCAGTTCCTTACGCGGCTACACCTTC.

This chain joins TRBV19 and TRBJ1-3; D remains ambiguous. V was cut by 5 bases and J by 2 bases, with 13 bases left in between. The CDR3 spans 15 residues. Per germline, CDR1 LNHDA and CDR2 SQIVND (reference sequence). CDR3 nucleotide sequence: TGTGCCAGTAGTGCTACATGGACCCCTGGAAACACCATATATTTT. Translating gives CASSATWTPGNTIYF. The full variable domain, its missing parts supplied by reference TRBV19 and TRBJ1-3, is DGGITQSPKYLFRKEGQNVTLSCEQNLNHDAMYWYRQDPGQGLRLIYYSQIVNDFQKGDIAEGYSVSREKKESFPLTVTSAQKNPTAFYLCASSATWTPGNTIYFGEGSWLTVV.

In this sample, this clone turned up a few times. The gene calls are TRBV27 and TRBJ2-1, with 14 bases matching TRBD2. The germline V gene encodes CDR1 MNHEY and CDR2 SMNVEV (reference sequence). The CDR3 runs 16 residues. J gave up 7 bases and V 2 bases, and 4 bases lay outside the gene matches. CDR3 protein: CASSLLTSGRVNEQFF. The CDR3 region has the DNA TGTGCCAGCAGTTTACTGACTAGCGGGAGGGTGAATGAGCAGTTCTTC.

As concerns this clone: The identical CDR3 is also encoded by other nucleotide sequences in the sample. The chain uses TRBV9 and TRBJ2-7; 8 bases align to TRBD2. The germline V gene has CDR1 SGDLS and CDR2 YYNGEE. This CDR3 is built from 15 residues. V lost 3 bases, J lost 7 bases, and 12 bases stayed unmatched. The CDR3 reads CASSAGSGSLGEQYF. CDR3 DNA sequence: TGTGCCAGCAGCGCGGGGAGCGGGAGTTTAGGTGAGCAGTACTTC.

This chain links TRBV5-4 with TRBJ1-2; tentatively, D is TRBD1 (5 bases). The germline V gene encodes CDR1 SGHNT and CDR2 YYREEE (reference sequence). CDR3 size: 13 residues. Deletions cut 0 bases from V and 4 bases from J, with 7 bases between. The CDR3 reads CASSLGQTYGYTF. The CDR3 coding sequence is TGTGCCAGCAGCTTGGGACAGACCTATGGCTACACCTTC.

The chain uses TRBV4-1 and TRBJ2-1; D is possibly TRBD1 (6 bases). CDR3 size: 12 residues. Deletions cut 5 bases from V and 7 bases from J, with 9 bases between. From germline, CDR1 is MGHRA and CDR2 YSYEKL. CDR3 sequence: CASSFRGNEQFF. CDR3 in DNA: TGCGCCAGCAGCTTCAGGGGTAATGAGCAGTTCTTC.

In this sample, this clone turned up a few times. The chain employs TRBV6-6 and TRBJ2-7, with D possibly being TRBD1 (5 bases). CDR3 length equals 13 residues. Germline CDR1 reads MNHNY; CDR2 reads SVGAGI (reference sequence). Trimming took 2 bases from V and 3 from J, leaving 8 bases between them. The CDR3 reads CASSYGRDYEQYF. CDR3 coding DNA: TGTGCCAGCAGTTACGGCAGGGACTACGAGCAGTACTTC.

The chain has TRBV9 and TRBJ2-2; D gene unclear. Germline V gene data show CDR1 as SGDLS and CDR2 as YYNGEE. The CDR3 has 14 residues. Trimming pared 0 bases from V and 2 bases from J, leaving 5 bases between. The CDR3 sequence: CASSVGANTGELFF. The CDR3, as DNA: TGTGCCAGCAGCGTAGGGGCTAACACCGGGGAGCTGTTTTTT.

This chain connects TRBV15 to TRBJ2-5; D might be TRBD1 (5 bases). Looked up from germline, CDR1 is LNHNV and CDR2 is YYDKDF (reference sequence). V lost 6 bases, J lost 5 bases, and 16 bases lay in between. This CDR3 is 14 amino acids long. The CDR3 spells CATSTPSQGETQYF. As DNA, the CDR3 is TGTGCCACCAGTACTCCCTCCCAGGGCGAGACCCAGTACTTC.